The next 8 T cell receptor beta chains were all read from a single sample in a study of CD8+ T cells in alopecia areata. RNA was isolated and reverse transcribed to cDNA, the sequencing template. The data were produced by immunoSEQ multiplex PCR, yet TCRdb's version contains in-frame clones alone and is incomplete. The table lists over 120,000 clones, 45% to 60% of them singletons. Noted treatment: oral pan-JAK inhibitor, 5-10 mg twice daily. The sample in question was CD8+ T cells sorted from blood, obtained at week 4, from a patient treated with tofacitinib. Every receptor here comes from a human donor with alopecia areata.

The sample holds a few counts of this clone. The sample contains more than one DNA sequence encoding this CDR3. This rearrangement joins TRBV2 to TRBJ2-7; D ambiguous. The CDR3 loop spans 13 amino acids. V was clipped by 3 bases and J by 2 bases, with 8 bases between them. CDR1 SNHLY and CDR2 FYNNEI come from the germline V gene. CDR3 coding DNA: TGTGCCAGCAGTGACTTGCAGACCTACGAGCAGTACTTC. It encodes CASSDLQTYEQYF.

The chain joins TRBV5-6 to TRBJ2-7; D is perhaps TRBD2 (6 bases). The ends were cut back, 0 bases at V and 0 bases at J, with 10 bases in the middle. Germline V gene data show CDR1 as SGHDT and CDR2 as YYEEEE. This CDR3 has 15 amino acids. Here the CDR3 DNA reads TGTGCCAGCAGCTTGGCGGGGGAAGCCTCCTACGAGCAGTACTTC. Translation: CASSLAGEASYEQYF.

This clone came up a few times. The chain carries TRBV6-4 and TRBJ2-1; D is possibly TRBD2 (6 bases). V gave up 4 bases and J gave up 1 base, with 14 bases separating them. The CDR3 length is 16 residues. Germline CDR1 and CDR2: MRHNA and SNTAGT. The CDR3 nucleotides are TGTGCCAGCAGTGCCACTTCGGGACTTTCCTACAATGAGCAGTTCTTC. Amino acids: CASSATSGLSYNEQFF.

Details on this clone: Other DNA sequences in this specimen translate into the identical CDR3. This sequence joins TRBV15 and TRBJ2-7; 8 positions agree with TRBD1. Trimming took 3 bases from V and 5 from J; bases not matched to a gene: 0. Germline V gene data show CDR1 as LNHNV and CDR2 as YYDKDF (reference sequence). This CDR3 region has 12 residues. DNA for the CDR3: TGTGCCACCAGCAGGGACAGGGACGAGCAGTACTTC. Protein product: CATSRDRDEQYF.

This clone appeared a few times. This sequence joins TRBV5-6 and TRBJ1-2, with TRBD1 as a possible D gene (6 bases). The ends were cut back, 2 bases at V and 4 bases at J, with 21 bases in the middle. Per the germline V gene, CDR1 is SGHDT and CDR2 is YYEEEE. The CDR3 runs 17 residues. CDR3 in DNA: TGTGCCAGCAGCTTTAGCCCCAGGGGCGATACTGCCTATGGCTACACCTTC. This sequence encodes CASSFSPRGDTAYGYTF.

The table lists this clone with a few counts. The chain employs TRBV4-3 and TRBJ1-4, with unresolved D. In germline, CDR1 is LGHNA, CDR2 YSLEER. The CDR3 is made up of 13 amino acids. V was pared by 2 bases and J by 5 bases, with 6 bases between. The CDR3 protein is CASSQTWNEKLFF. DNA of the CDR3: TGCGCCAGCAGCCAAACGTGGAATGAAAAACTGTTTTTT.

This clone was seen only a few times. Other nucleotide sequences from this sample produce the same CDR3. V usage is TRBV7-9 and J usage is TRBJ1-5; unclear D gene. The CDR3 totals 15 residues. Germline CDR1 reads SEHNR; CDR2 reads FQNEAQ (reference sequence). Trimming took off 1 base at V and 1 base at J, with 8 bases between the two ends. DNA for the CDR3: TGTGCCAGCAGCTTAGGTAGTGGAAGCAATCAGCCCCAGCATTTT. The encoded protein is CASSLGSGSNQPQHF. Using reference TRBV7-9 and TRBJ1-5 for the parts outside the CDR3, the full variable domain is DTGVSQNPRHKITKRGQNVTFRCDPISEHNRLYWYRQTLGQGPEFLTYFQNEAQLEKSRLLSDRFSAERPKGSFSTLEIQRTEQGDSAMYLCASSLGSGSNQPQHFGDGTRLSIL.

CDR3 sequence reads: CASSYSDGAWEPQHF. The CDR3 nucleotides are TGTGCCAGCAGTTACTCGGACGGGGCGTGGGAGCCCCAGCATTTT. The chain combines TRBV6-6 with TRBJ1-5; D possibly corresponds to TRBD1 (5 bases). CDR1 MNHNY and CDR2 SVGAGI come from the germline V gene (reference sequence). Trimming pared 0 bases from V and 8 bases from J, leaving 14 bases between. CDR3 size: 15 residues.